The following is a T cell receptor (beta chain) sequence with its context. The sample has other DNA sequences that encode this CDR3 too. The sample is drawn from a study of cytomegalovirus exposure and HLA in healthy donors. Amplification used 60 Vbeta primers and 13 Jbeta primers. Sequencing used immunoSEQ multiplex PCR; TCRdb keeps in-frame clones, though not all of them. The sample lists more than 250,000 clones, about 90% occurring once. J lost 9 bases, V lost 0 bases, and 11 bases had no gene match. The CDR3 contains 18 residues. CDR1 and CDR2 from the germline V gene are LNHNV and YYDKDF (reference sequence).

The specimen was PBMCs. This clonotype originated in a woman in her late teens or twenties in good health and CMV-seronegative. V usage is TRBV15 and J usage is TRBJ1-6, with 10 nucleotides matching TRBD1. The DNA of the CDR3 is TGTGCCACCAGCAGAGATTATCTTGGGGGACAGGGGAGTTCACCCCTCCACTTT. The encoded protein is CATSRDYLGGQGSSPLHF.